This T cell receptor (beta chain) stems from a study of OX40 agonist ivuxolimab in advanced cancers. Across the whole study: Age averaged 60 years (range 23 to 79), and 80% to 90% were male. Prior anti-PD-1, anti-PD-L1 or anti-CTLA-4 therapy was allowed; roughly 40% had some.

Profiled with immunoSEQ multiplex PCR; TCRdb holds only in-frame clones, not every one. Of more than 55,000 clones listed, about nine tenths are singletons. CDR3 length: 14 amino acids. Germline-derived CDR1 and CDR2 are SEHNR and FQNEAQ (reference sequence). The V and J ends lost 5 bases and 5 bases, in that order; junction bases with no gene match: 4. Sample: CD4+ or CD8+ T cells sorted from blood, taken in a trial of the OX40 agonist ivuxolimab. This rearrangement joins TRBV7-9 to TRBJ2-3; 10 bases match TRBD1. The TCR originated in an adult with an advanced solid tumor such as melanoma, head and neck, liver or kidney cancer. CDR3 protein: CASSVGQGGDTQYF. For the CDR3, the DNA is TGTGCCAGCAGCGTCGGACAGGGGGGAGATACGCAGTATTTT.